This passage covers 28 T cell receptor beta chains from one sample sequenced in a study of blood T cell repertoires in COVID-19. Sequencing was performed with immunoSEQ multiplex PCR; in TCRdb, only in-frame clones are kept and a portion is missing. Of roughly 10,000 clones listed, about nine tenths are singletons. The source material was peripheral blood. The receptors originated from a human donor in a cohort sampled during active COVID-19.

This chain connects TRBV6-2 or TRBV6-3 to TRBJ2-5; 12 nucleotides align to TRBD2. Germline CDR1 MNHEY, CDR2 SVGEGT. The junction had 11 bases not matched to a gene; V was cut back by 4 bases and J by 5 bases. The CDR3 has 17 amino acids. DNA of the CDR3: TGTGCCAGCAGTTCCCGACTAGCGGGGGCCCATTGGGAGACCCAGTACTTC. Protein product: CASSSRLAGAHWETQYF.

This chain connects TRBV6-5 to TRBJ1-2; tentative D call: TRBD1 (5 bases). Trimming shortened V by 2 bases and J by 7 bases, and 14 bases separated the two germline ends. Germline lookup yields CDR1 MNHEY and CDR2 SVGAGI. The CDR3 has 14 amino acids. For the CDR3, the DNA is TGTGCCAGCAGTTACGCGGGGCCCCGGGGTGGCTACACCTTC. Translation gives CASSYAGPRGGYTF.

The V and J genes are TRBV7-8 and TRBJ2-5; D is undetermined. Trimming shortened V by 7 bases and J by 1 base, and 10 bases separated the two germline ends. The CDR3 has 13 residues. Looked up from germline, CDR1 is SGHVS and CDR2 is FQNEAQ. The CDR3 DNA reads TGTGCCAGCACCTTTAGTCCCCAAGAGACCCAGTACTTC. Translating it yields CASTFSPQETQYF.

This chain connects TRBV6-1 to TRBJ2-5; the match to TRBD1 covers 8 bases. Germline CDR1 and CDR2: MNHNS and SASEGT. The CDR3 contains 15 residues. V gave up 1 base and J gave up 2 bases; unmatched junction bases: 3. CDR3 coding DNA: TGTGCCAGCAGTGAAGTCACAGGGGGGCAAGAGACCCAGTACTTC. Amino acids: CASSEVTGGQETQYF.

V usage is TRBV7-2 and J usage is TRBJ1-1; 8 positions agree with TRBD1. The ends lost 5 bases at V and 3 bases at J; junction bases unmatched: 8. This CDR3 has 15 amino acids. Germline V gene data show CDR1 as SGHTA and CDR2 as FQGNSA. CDR3 bases: TGTGCCAGCAGCATTGGGACAGGAAGCTACACTGAAGCTTTCTTT. This translates into CASSIGTGSYTEAFF.

The chain has TRBV5-1 and TRBJ2-2; 10 bases map to TRBD1. CDR1 and CDR2 (germline): SGHRS, YFSETQ. J was trimmed by 6 bases and V by 2 bases; bases with no gene match: 4. This CDR3 region has 15 residues. The CDR3: CASSFGTGVSGELFF. As DNA, the CDR3 is TGCGCCAGCAGCTTCGGGACAGGGGTGTCCGGGGAGCTGTTTTTT.

This chain connects TRBV28 to TRBJ1-2; D perhaps matches TRBD1 (5 bases). The CDR3 runs 14 residues. CDR1 is MDHEN and CDR2 is SYDVKM in the germline V gene. Trimming left V 6 bases short and J 4 bases short, with 15 bases between. CDR3 sequence: CASSANGHSYGYTF. The CDR3 DNA follows: TGTGCCAGCAGCGCAAATGGACACAGCTATGGCTACACCTTC.

The chain is built from TRBV6-5 and TRBJ2-6; the D gene is possibly TRBD1 (6 bases). The CDR3 is 14 residues long. V gave up 6 bases and J gave up 4 bases, with 10 bases separating them. Germline CDR1 reads MNHEY; CDR2 reads SVGAGI. The CDR3 reads CASRRQGGANVLTF. The CDR3 bases are TGTGCCAGCAGGCGTCAGGGGGGGGCCAACGTCCTGACTTTC.

This chain connects TRBV12-1 to TRBJ1-6; the table calls TRBD1, which could not be checked here. TRBV12-1 is a known pseudogene. There are 18 residues in the CDR3. This CDR3 reads CASRWFKGQGIGNSPLHF. The CDR3, as DNA: TGTGCCAGCAGATGGTTTAAAGGACAGGGGATCGGGAATTCACCCCTCCACTTT.

This clone was seen more than once but under ten times. V usage is TRBV6-5 and J usage is TRBJ2-7; TRBD2 might be the D (6 bases). The germline V gene encodes CDR1 MNHEY and CDR2 SVGAGI. Trimming took 1 base from V and 9 from J, leaving 10 bases between them. This CDR3 region has 12 residues. This CDR3 reads CASSYFTGGQYF. The DNA of the CDR3 is TGTGCCAGCAGTTACTTTACCGGGGGGCAGTACTTC.

The chain has TRBV19 and TRBJ2-4; 10 bases are shared with TRBD1. This CDR3 is built from 19 residues. J lost 0 bases, V lost 3 bases, and 11 bases had no gene match. CDR1 LNHDA and CDR2 SQIVND come from the germline V gene (reference sequence). DNA for the CDR3: TGTGCCAGTAGTATTTATGGGACAGGGGTCGGCAAAGCCAAAAACATTCAGTACTTC. Its protein product is CASSIYGTGVGKAKNIQYF.

The genes are TRBV10-3 and TRBJ2-5; 9 nucleotides agree with TRBD1. Germline V CDR1 and CDR2: ENHRY, SYGVKD. The CDR3 covers 14 residues. Germline trimming cut 4 bases from V and 4 bases from J; bases unmatched to any gene: 4. The CDR3 DNA is TGTGCCATCAGTGGGACAGGGGAAGGAGAGACCCAGTACTTC. Translation: CAISGTGEGETQYF.

The gene calls are TRBV7-2 and TRBJ2-7; TRBD2 agrees at 9 bases. This CDR3 is 16 amino acids long. V trimming: 1 base; J trimming: 2 bases; junction bases outside the gene matches: 6. Germline values: CDR1 SGHTA, CDR2 FQGNSA. The CDR3 region is CASSLGAAGGPYEQYF. In DNA, the CDR3 is TGTGCCAGCAGCTTAGGAGCAGCGGGGGGCCCCTACGAGCAGTACTTC.

This clone was counted a few times. The chain recombines TRBV15 with TRBJ1-6; 7 bases are shared with TRBD1. Germline V gene lookup returns CDR1 LNHNV and CDR2 YYDKDF (reference sequence). CDR3 size: 15 residues. V lost 1 base to trimming and J lost 9 bases; unmatched junction nucleotides: 6. The CDR3 sequence: CATSRADRDGSPLHF. Written as DNA, the CDR3 is TGTGCCACCAGCAGAGCAGACAGGGATGGTTCACCCCTCCACTTT.

This clone showed up just once. An end of the junction differs from the germline gene, which may be a read error. The chain couples TRBV7-7 to TRBJ2-1; TRBD2 matches at 10 bases. CDR1 and CDR2 (germline): SSHAT, FNYEAQ (reference sequence). The CDR3 contains 15 residues. DNA for the CDR3: TGTGCTAGCAGTTCTAGCGGGGGAGCCTACAATGAGCAGTTCTTC. Translation: CASSSSGGAYNEQFF. Looking up the rest from reference TRBV7-7 and TRBJ2-1 gives the full variable domain: GAGVSQSPRYKVTKRGQDVTLRCDPISSHATLYWYQQALGQGPEFLTYFNYEAQPDKSGLPSDRFSAERPEGSISTLTIQRTEQRDSAMYRCASSSSGGAYNEQFFGPGTRLTVL.

V and J are TRBV10-3 and TRBJ1-1; 8 bases fit TRBD1. J was trimmed by 0 bases and V by 0 bases; bases with no gene match: 0. Germline assignment: CDR1 ENHRY and CDR2 SYGVKD. This CDR3 region has 15 residues. The CDR3 DNA reads as TGTGCCATCAGTGAGTCGACAGGGGTGAACACTGAAGCTTTCTTT. Protein sequence: CAISESTGVNTEAFF.

This clone showed up just once. V gene TRBV7-9 combines with J gene TRBJ1-2, with no clear D. The CDR3 is 13 amino acids. Trimming cost V 1 base and J 8 bases, with 11 bases left between them. The germline V gene has CDR1 SEHNR and CDR2 FQNEAQ (reference sequence). This chain's CDR3 is CASSLGEARGYTF. CDR3 coding DNA: TGTGCCAGCAGCTTAGGAGAGGCGCGCGGCTACACCTTC. Variable domain in full (rest from reference TRBV7-9 and TRBJ1-2): DTGVSQNPRHKITKRGQNVTFRCDPISEHNRLYWYRQTLGQGPEFLTYFQNEAQLEKSRLLSDRFSAERPKGSFSTLEIQRTEQGDSAMYLCASSLGEARGYTFGSGTRLTVV.

This chain uses TRBV7-8 with TRBJ1-3; TRBD1 matches at 7 bases. V dropped 0 bases and J dropped 3; count of bases not matched to a gene: 17. The CDR3 consists of 20 residues. Germline loops: CDR1 SGHVS, CDR2 FQNEAQ. CDR3 bases: TGTGCCAGCAGCTTAGCGATGGAGACAGGGCCCCCACGGAGTGGAAACACCATATATTTT. This encodes CASSLAMETGPPRSGNTIYF.

The chain is built from TRBV15 and TRBJ1-1; 7 nucleotides align to TRBD1. The CDR3 is made up of 15 amino acids. Germline V gives CDR1 LNHNV, CDR2 YYDKDF (reference sequence). The junction had 7 bases not matched to a gene; V was cut back by 1 base and J by 5 bases. This CDR3 is CATSRGLDRETEAFF. The CDR3 nucleotides are TGTGCCACCAGCAGAGGGCTAGACAGGGAGACTGAAGCTTTCTTT. The full variable domain, its missing parts supplied by reference TRBV15 and TRBJ1-1, is DAMVIQNPRYQVTQFGKPVTLSCSQTLNHNVMYWYQQKSSQAPKLLFHYYDKDFNNEADTPDNFQSRRPNTSFCFLDIRSPGLGDTAMYLCATSRGLDRETEAFFGQGTRLTVV.

This clone has a single count. The gene calls are TRBV3-1 (or the pseudogene TRBV3-2) and TRBJ1-1, with D unclear. The V end was cut by 4 bases, the J end by 0 bases, with 12 bases between. The CDR3 spans 15 residues. The germline gives CDR1 LGHDT, CDR2 YNNKEL (reference sequence). The CDR3 region is CASSPLAGMNTEAFF. The DNA of the CDR3 is TGTGCCAGCAGCCCTTTGGCGGGGATGAACACTGAAGCTTTCTTT.

V gene TRBV19 combines with J gene TRBJ1-1, with D possibly being TRBD1 (5 bases). The CDR3 runs to 14 residues. V was clipped by 6 bases and J by 1 base, with 12 bases between them. Germline V CDR1 and CDR2: LNHDA, SQIVND (reference sequence). The DNA for the CDR3 is TGTGCCAGTAGGGGCGGGACGGAGAACACTGAAGCTTTCTTT. This gives the protein CASRGGTENTEAFF.

The chain combines TRBV10-2 with TRBJ2-6; D possibly corresponds to TRBD2 (5 bases). CDR3 length equals 16 residues. Germline V gives CDR1 WSHSY, CDR2 SAAADI. Trimming pared 5 bases from V and 0 bases from J, leaving 11 bases between. The CDR3: CASSPGGGSGANVLTF. The CDR3 DNA is TGCGCCAGCAGTCCCGGAGGCGGCTCTGGGGCCAACGTCCTGACTTTC.

The J gene is TRBJ1-2, the V gene TRBV5-6, with 7 bases identical to TRBD1. With 0 bases clipped from V and 7 bases from J, the junction kept 9 bases outside the gene matches. The length of the CDR3 is 15 residues. Germline V gene sequence: CDR1 SGHDT, CDR2 YYEEEE. The CDR3 spells CASSLGRGHLGGYTF. CDR3 coding DNA: TGTGCCAGCAGCTTGGGTAGGGGGCATCTAGGTGGCTACACCTTC.

The rearrangement joins TRBV7-2 to TRBJ2-3; D gene uncertain. CDR3 length: 15 amino acids. Trimming stripped 1 base from V and 1 base from J, with 9 bases between. From germline, CDR1 is SGHTA and CDR2 FQGNSA. CDR3 in amino acids: CASSLDGVGTDTQYF. The CDR3 DNA reads as TGTGCCAGCAGCTTAGACGGAGTGGGCACAGATACGCAGTATTTT.

The chain carries TRBV7-3 and TRBJ2-1, with 10 bases fitting TRBD1. There are 18 residues in the CDR3. Trimming cost V 1 base and J 3 bases; bases outside gene matches: 9. Germline V gene lookup returns CDR1 SGHTA and CDR2 FQGTGA. CDR3 in amino acids: CASSLNPTGTGDYNEQFF. The CDR3 region has the DNA TGTGCCAGCAGCTTAAACCCCACCGGGACAGGGGACTACAATGAGCAGTTCTTC.

The chain links TRBV25-1 to TRBJ1-5; TRBD1 aligns across 7 bases. Germline CDR1 is MGHDK and CDR2 is SYGVNS. With 4 bases clipped from V and 1 base from J, the junction kept 1 base outside the gene matches. The CDR3 length is 14 residues. CDR3 sequence reads: CASSVGGSNQPQHF. CDR3 nucleotide sequence: TGTGCCAGCAGTGTAGGGGGCAGCAATCAGCCCCAGCATTTT.

The V and J genes are TRBV2 and TRBJ2-2, with D uncertain. V lost 8 bases and J lost 6, with 16 bases in between. The germline V gene has CDR1 SNHLY and CDR2 FYNNEI. This CDR3 has 14 amino acids. In DNA form, the CDR3 reads TGTGCCAGCGGAAAAACCGACTGGGCCGGGGAGCTGTTTTTT. It codes for CASGKTDWAGELFF. The full variable domain, in which reference TRBV2 and TRBJ2-2 provide the parts outside the CDR3, is EPEVTQTPSHQVTQMGQEVILRCVPISNHLYFYWYRQILGQKVEFLVSFYNNEISEKSEIFDDQFSVERPDGSNFTLKIRSTKLEDSAMYFCASGKTDWAGELFFGEGSRLTVL.

The V gene is TRBV5-4, the J gene TRBJ1-1; D not resolved. Germline V gene data show CDR1 as SGHNT and CDR2 as YYREEE (reference sequence). The germline V and J ends were trimmed by 0 bases and 0 bases, with 6 bases remaining between them. The length of the CDR3 is 14 residues. CDR3 sequence: CASSLVGVNTEAFF. CDR3 coding DNA: TGTGCCAGCAGCTTGGTCGGAGTGAACACTGAAGCTTTCTTT.